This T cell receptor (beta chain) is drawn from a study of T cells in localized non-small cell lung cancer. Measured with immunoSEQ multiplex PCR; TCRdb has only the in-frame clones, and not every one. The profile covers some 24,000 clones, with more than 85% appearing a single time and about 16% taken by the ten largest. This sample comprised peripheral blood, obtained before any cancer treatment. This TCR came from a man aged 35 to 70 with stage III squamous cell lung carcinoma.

CDR3 sequence reads: CSAMSTDTQYF. CDR3 bases: TGCAGTGCTATGAGCACAGATACGCAGTATTTT. The chain recombines TRBV20-1 with TRBJ2-3; D gene uncertain. V lost 4 bases and J lost 0, with 2 bases in between. CDR1 is DFQATT and CDR2 is SNEGSKA in the germline V gene (reference sequence). There are 11 residues in the CDR3.